This T cell receptor (beta chain) derives from a study of CD8 T cells in Susac syndrome. V lost 3 bases and J lost 2; bases outside the gene matches: 4. Germline CDR1 reads GTSNPN; CDR2 reads SVGIG (reference sequence). This CDR3 region has 14 residues. Details on this clonotype: Antigen specificity is unknown.

Reverse transcription of about 0.45 to 1 ug RNA was carried out with random hexamers. The method of amplification for TCR beta CDR3 was immunoSEQ multiplex PCR, covering 54 Vbeta and 13 Jbeta. Using its own MiXCR run on the immunoSEQ multiplex PCR reads, TCRdb lists one record per CDR3 protein. The sample records around 150,000 distinct CDR3 sequences, 94% being singletons. CD8+ and CD4+ T cells from blood underwent TCR beta sequencing. TEMRA cells were FACS-enriched, with CD8+ and CD4+ T cells isolated negatively. Study conclusions and caveats: It was acknowledged in the study that its TCR sequencing and HLA analysis involved a relatively small number of individuals.

The clonotype was recovered from a human donor with multiple sclerosis. This chain uses TRBV30 with TRBJ1-3; 7 nucleotides align to TRBD1. The sample was CD4+ T cells from PBMCs. The chain's CDR3 is CAWSPGQPGNTIYF. The CDR3 DNA sequence: TGTGCCTGGAGCCCGGGACAGCCTGGAAACACCATATATTTT.